The rows below give T cell receptor beta chains drawn from one sample of a study of shared clonotypes between healthy human individuals. Profiled with immunoSEQ multiplex PCR; TCRdb holds only in-frame clones, not every one. The data contain about 2.2 million clones, 93% of them singletons. The sequenced sample consisted of naive CD8+ T cells from PBMCs. These receptors originate from a man aged 18 to 30 in good health. Some clones in this sample may be carry-over from other donors' samples. Both conserved end residues are part of each CDR3. The order of the fields is CDR3 length, J gene, V gene, clone size, D gene, CDR3 DNA, CDR3 protein. D genes are given only for firm matches. Size is omitted from some rows. Given values are once, few, many or a class for expanded clones.

14	TRBJ2-5	TRBV27	.	TRBD2	TGTGCCAGCAGACCGGCGGGGGTTGGAGAGACCCAGTACTTC	CASRPAGVGETQYF
15	TRBJ2-5	TRBV7-7	.	.	TGTGCCAGCAGCTTAGTTTGGGGCCTCCAAGAGACCCAGTACTTC	CASSLVWGLQETQYF
10	TRBJ2-1	TRBV20-1	.	.	TGCAGTGCCTTGAACAATGAGCAGTTCTTC	CSALNNEQFF
18	TRBJ2-1	TRBV4-3	.	TRBD2	TGCGCCAGCAGCCAAGCACTAGCGGGAGCGTTCTCCTACAATGAGCAGTTCTTC	CASSQALAGAFSYNEQFF
16	TRBJ2-1	TRBV13	.	.	TGTGCCAGCAGTGGTGGATGGGCTTTACCCAGGAATGAGCAGTTCTTC	CASSGGWALPRNEQFF
17	TRBJ1-2	TRBV2	.	TRBD1	TGTGCCAGCAGTGAAGAAGGGACAGGGGGAGCTAACTATGGCTACACCTTC	CASSEEGTGGANYGYTF
20	TRBJ2-2	TRBV7-8	.	TRBD2	TGTGCCAGCAGCCTTACTATGGCTAGCGGGAGCAAGGCGAAGGGCGGGGAGCTGTTTTTT	CASSLTMASGSKAKGGELFF
15	TRBJ2-1	TRBV5-1	.	.	TGCGCCAGCAGCTTACGGGGACCCTCCTACAATGAGCAGTTCTTC	CASSLRGPSYNEQFF
15	TRBJ2-2	TRBV9	.	TRBD1	TGTGCCAGCCGGAGGACAGGGGGAAGCACCGGGGAGCTGTTTTTT	CASRRTGGSTGELFF
14	TRBJ2-5	TRBV4-3	once	TRBD1	TGCGCCAGCAGCCAAGCCAGGGGGTGGGAGACCCAGTACTTC	CASSQARGWETQYF
16	TRBJ2-2	TRBV27	.	TRBD1	TGTGCCAGCAGTTTCGTGGGACAGGGAAGCACCGGGGAGCTGTTTTTT	CASSFVGQGSTGELFF
18	TRBJ2-1	TRBV30	.	TRBD2	TGTGCCTGGAGTGTATTGAGGGAGGGAGCGGACCCCCCTCTGGAGCAGTTCTTC	CAWSVLREGADPPLEQFF
15	TRBJ2-1	TRBV7-9	.	TRBD2	TGTGCCAGCAGCCCAATTAGCGGGAGAATCGATGAGCAGTTCTTC	CASSPISGRIDEQFF
16	TRBJ2-1	TRBV4-3	.	TRBD2	TGCGCCAGCAGCCAAGCCCGCGCGGGAGTCTACAATGAGCAGTTCTTC	CASSQARAGVYNEQFF
13	TRBJ2-5	TRBV29-1	.	.	TGCAGCGTTGAAGATCTCCTAGGAGAGACCCAGTACTTC	CSVEDLLGETQYF
16	TRBJ2-5	TRBV28	.	.	TGTGCCAGCAGTCTCCTCAGGGGGGCGACCCAAGAGACCCAGTACTTC	CASSLLRGATQETQYF
10	TRBJ2-5	TRBV5-1	.	.	TGCGCCAGCACCCGAGAGACCCAGTACTTC	CASTRETQYF
16	TRBJ2-1	TRBV6-1	.	.	TGTGCCAGCAGTGACTTTAGCCTTCCCTCCTACAATGAGCAGTTCTTC	CASSDFSLPSYNEQFF
15	TRBJ1-2	TRBV27	.	.	TGTGCCAGCAGTTCCAGGGCCTACCTGCCCGATGGCTACACCTTC	CASSSRAYLPDGYTF
15	TRBJ2-7	TRBV27	.	TRBD2	TGTGCCAGCAGCTGGGGGGGTTTCCCGAACTACGAGCAGTACTTC	CASSWGGFPNYEQYF
14	TRBJ2-7	TRBV18	.	.	TGTGCCAGCTCACCAGGAGGGATGGGATACGAGCAGTACTTC	CASSPGGMGYEQYF
24	TRBJ2-7	TRBV4-2	.	TRBD2	TGTGCCAGCAGCCAAGATAATCTGAGGGACGTGAGGGTAGCGGGGGTAAGTGGTGGCAACGAGCAGTACTTC	CASSQDNLRDVRVAGVSGGNEQYF
12	TRBJ2-7	TRBV12-5	.	.	TGTGCTAGTGCTACTTGGGGCTACGAGCAGTACTTC	CASATWGYEQYF
13	TRBJ1-5	TRBV4-1	.	.	TGCGCCAGCAGCCCAATTGACAATCAGCCCCAGCATTTT	CASSPIDNQPQHF
15	TRBJ2-7	TRBV6-1	.	.	TGTGCCAGCAGTGAAGGCCAGGGTGAGTCCTACGAGCAGTACTTC	CASSEGQGESYEQYF
15	TRBJ2-5	TRBV6-1	.	.	TGTGCCAGCCCCCCCGGGGGAGTCCCGCAAGAGACCCAGTACTTC	CASPPGGVPQETQYF
19	TRBJ1-5	TRBV10-3	.	.	TGTGCCATCAGTGAGCCCGGTACCGGGAGGGAGGAGAGCAATCAGCCCCAGCATTTT	CAISEPGTGREESNQPQHF
12	TRBJ2-7	TRBV7-9	.	.	TGTGCCAGCAGCTTAAACAGTCCCGAGCAGTACTTC	CASSLNSPEQYF
15	TRBJ2-1	TRBV28	.	TRBD2	TGTGCCAGCAGTTTAAGGCCTAGCGGGAGCAATGAGCAGTTCTTC	CASSLRPSGSNEQFF
18	TRBJ2-3	TRBV5-4	.	TRBD2	TGTGCCAGCAGACCCGGACTAGCGGGAGCGTCTAGCACAGATACGCAGTATTTT	CASRPGLAGASSTDTQYF
17	TRBJ2-2	TRBV14	.	.	TGTGCCAGCAGCCTGCAAGAGTGGCAGCCGAACACCGGGGAGCTGTTTTTT	CASSLQEWQPNTGELFF
17	TRBJ2-3	TRBV4-3	.	.	TGCGCCAGCAGCCAAGAAAATGCAGCGGGTATCACAGATACGCAGTATTTT	CASSQENAAGITDTQYF
13	TRBJ1-1	TRBV5-1	.	TRBD1	TGCGCCAGCAGCCTAGGGACAGGCCAAGAAGCTTTCTTT	CASSLGTGQEAFF
11	TRBJ2-7	TRBV9	.	.	TGTGCCAGCAGCGTAGGTCGCCGATTGTACTTC	CASSVGRRLYF
11	TRBJ1-5	TRBV19	.	.	TGTGCCAGTAGTATCGGCTTCAGGGCGCATTTT	CASSIGFRAHF
15	TRBJ1-4	TRBV27	.	TRBD1	TGTGCCAGCAGTCGCCCGCCGGGGACAGCTGAAAAACTGTTTTTT	CASSRPPGTAEKLFF
11	TRBJ1-1	TRBV6-6	.	TRBD1	TGTGCCAGCAGCCTTGACAGGGGAGCTTTCTTT	CASSLDRGAFF
15	TRBJ1-4	TRBV7-9	.	.	TGTGCCAGCAGAGGGCCCCTCGTGTCTGACGAAAAACTGTTTTTT	CASRGPLVSDEKLFF
13	TRBJ2-7	TRBV10-3	.	.	TGTGCCACTGGGGAGAATGGTTCCTACGAGCAGTACTTC	CATGENGSYEQYF
14	TRBJ1-5	TRBV28	once	.	TGTGCCAGCACCTCCGTGGATAGCAATCAGCCCCAGCATTTT	CASTSVDSNQPQHF
15	TRBJ2-7	TRBV6-5	.	TRBD2	TGTGCCAGCAGTCCACAACTAGCGTACTCCTACGAGCAGTACTTC	CASSPQLAYSYEQYF
15	TRBJ2-7	TRBV7-9	.	TRBD1	TGTGCCAGCAGCTTTAGGACAGGGGGGATCTACGAGCAGTACTTC	CASSFRTGGIYEQYF
16	TRBJ2-7	TRBV5-1	.	TRBD2	TGCGCCAGCAGCCCGAGGGAGGGGCAGAAAACCTACGAGCAGTACTTC	CASSPREGQKTYEQYF
16	TRBJ1-1	TRBV25-1	.	.	TGTGCCAGCACTCCCGGCGGGGGCCAAACGAACACTGAAGCTTTCTTT	CASTPGGGQTNTEAFF
12	TRBJ1-2	TRBV5-1	.	.	TGCGCCAGCAGCGCGGACAGCTATGGCTACACCTTC	CASSADSYGYTF
14	TRBJ2-7	TRBV28	.	.	TGTGCCAGCAGCATGGGCAGGTCTTACTACGAGCAGTACTTC	CASSMGRSYYEQYF
15	TRBJ2-7	TRBV5-1	.	TRBD1	TGCGCCAGCAGGTCCGGGACAGTAAACTCCTACGAGCAGTACTTC	CASRSGTVNSYEQYF
15	TRBJ2-7	TRBV6-1	.	.	TGTGCCAGCAGTGAAAGGGACTGGAGCAACTACGAGCAGTACTTC	CASSERDWSNYEQYF
15	TRBJ2-1	TRBV25-1	.	.	TGTGCCAGCAGTGAATTAGGGTGGAGTGGGGATGAGCAGTTCTTC	CASSELGWSGDEQFF